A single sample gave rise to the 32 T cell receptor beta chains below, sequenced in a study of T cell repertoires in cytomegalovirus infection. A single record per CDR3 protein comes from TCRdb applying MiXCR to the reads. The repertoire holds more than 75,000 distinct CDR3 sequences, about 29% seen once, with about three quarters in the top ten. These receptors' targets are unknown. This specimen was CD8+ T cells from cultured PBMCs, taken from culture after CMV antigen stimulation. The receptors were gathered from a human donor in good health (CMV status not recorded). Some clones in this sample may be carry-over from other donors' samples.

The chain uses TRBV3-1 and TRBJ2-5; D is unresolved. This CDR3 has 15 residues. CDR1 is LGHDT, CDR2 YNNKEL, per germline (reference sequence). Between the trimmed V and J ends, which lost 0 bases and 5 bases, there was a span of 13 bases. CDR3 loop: CASSQDSASGETQYF. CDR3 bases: TGTGCCAGCAGCCAAGATTCGGCCTCGGGCGAGACCCAGTACTTC.

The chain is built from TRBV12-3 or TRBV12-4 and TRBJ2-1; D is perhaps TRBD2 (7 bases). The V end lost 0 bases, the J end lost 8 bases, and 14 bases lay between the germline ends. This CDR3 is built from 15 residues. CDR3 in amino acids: CASSLAGGPTDEQFF. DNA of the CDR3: TGTGCCAGCAGTTTAGCCGGGGGGCCGACGGATGAGCAGTTCTTC.

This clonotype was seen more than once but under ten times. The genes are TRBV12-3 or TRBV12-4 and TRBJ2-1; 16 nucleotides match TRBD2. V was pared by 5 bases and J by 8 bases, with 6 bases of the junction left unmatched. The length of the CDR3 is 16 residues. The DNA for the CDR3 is TGTGCCAGCAGTCTGGGACTAGCGGGGGGGCTACATGAGCAGTTCTTC. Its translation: CASSLGLAGGLHEQFF.

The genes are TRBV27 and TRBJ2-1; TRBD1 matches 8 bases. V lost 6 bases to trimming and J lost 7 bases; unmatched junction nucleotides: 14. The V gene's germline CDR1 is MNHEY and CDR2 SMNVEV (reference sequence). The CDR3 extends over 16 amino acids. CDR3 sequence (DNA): TGTGCCAGCAGCCACCAACTTCGACAGGGGTGGAATGAGCAGTTCTTC. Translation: CASSHQLRQGWNEQFF.

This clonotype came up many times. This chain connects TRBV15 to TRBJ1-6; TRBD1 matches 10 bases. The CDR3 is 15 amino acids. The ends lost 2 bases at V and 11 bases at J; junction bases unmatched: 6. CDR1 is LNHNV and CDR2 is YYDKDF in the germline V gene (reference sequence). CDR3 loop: CATSRSGTGVPPLHF. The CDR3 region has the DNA TGTGCCACCAGCAGATCCGGGACAGGGGTTCCACCCCTCCACTTT.

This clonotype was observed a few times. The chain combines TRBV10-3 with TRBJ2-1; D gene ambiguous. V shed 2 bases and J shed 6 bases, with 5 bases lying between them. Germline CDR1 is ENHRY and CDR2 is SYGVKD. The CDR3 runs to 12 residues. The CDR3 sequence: CAISEGSNEQFF. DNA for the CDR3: TGTGCCATCAGTGAGGGCAGCAATGAGCAGTTCTTC.

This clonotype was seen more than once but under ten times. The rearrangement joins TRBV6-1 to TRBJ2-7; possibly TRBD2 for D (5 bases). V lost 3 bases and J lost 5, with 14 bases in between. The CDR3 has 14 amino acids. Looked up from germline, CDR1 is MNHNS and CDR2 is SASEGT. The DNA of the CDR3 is TGTGCCAGCAGTGACCGAGCGGCCGGCGACGAGCAGTACTTC. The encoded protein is CASSDRAAGDEQYF.

The CDR3 reads CARNPGKGAYNSPLHF. CDR3 DNA sequence: TGTGCCAGGAACCCAGGGAAGGGCGCCTATAATTCACCCCTCCACTTT. The gene calls are TRBV14 and TRBJ1-6; TRBD1 might be the D (5 bases). Germline V gives CDR1 SGHDN, CDR2 FVKESK. V lost 9 bases, J lost 2 bases, and 17 bases lay in between. This CDR3 region has 16 residues.

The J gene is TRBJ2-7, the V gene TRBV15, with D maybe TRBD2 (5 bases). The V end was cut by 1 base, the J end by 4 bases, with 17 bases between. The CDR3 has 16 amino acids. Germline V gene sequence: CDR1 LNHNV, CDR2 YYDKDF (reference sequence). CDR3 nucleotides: TGTGCCACCAGCAGAGCAAAGGCCGCCGGGGTTTACGAGCAGTACTTC. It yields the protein CATSRAKAAGVYEQYF.

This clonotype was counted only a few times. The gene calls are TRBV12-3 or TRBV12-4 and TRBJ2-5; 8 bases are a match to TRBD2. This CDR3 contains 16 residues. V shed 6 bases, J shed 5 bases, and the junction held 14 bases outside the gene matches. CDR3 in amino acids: CASRKAGALNQETQYF. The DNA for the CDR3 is TGTGCCAGCAGAAAAGCGGGGGCCCTTAATCAGGAGACCCAGTACTTC.

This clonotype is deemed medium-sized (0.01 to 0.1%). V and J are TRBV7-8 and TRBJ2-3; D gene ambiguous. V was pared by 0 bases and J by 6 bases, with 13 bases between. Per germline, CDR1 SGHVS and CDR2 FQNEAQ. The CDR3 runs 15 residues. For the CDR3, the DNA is TGTGCCAGCAGCTTAGCGAGGCTAGTCCCCGATACGCAGTATTTT. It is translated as CASSLARLVPDTQYF. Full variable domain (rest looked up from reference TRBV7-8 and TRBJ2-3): GAGVSQSPRYKVAKRGQDVALRCDPISGHVSLFWYQQALGQGPEFLTYFQNEAQLDKSGLPSDRFFAERPEGSVSTLKIQRTQQEDSAVYLCASSLARLVPDTQYFGPGTRLTVL.

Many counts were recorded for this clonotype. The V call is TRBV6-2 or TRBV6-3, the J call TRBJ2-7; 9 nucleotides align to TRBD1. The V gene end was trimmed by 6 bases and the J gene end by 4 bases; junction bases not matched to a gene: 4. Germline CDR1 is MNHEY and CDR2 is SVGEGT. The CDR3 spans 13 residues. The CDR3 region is CASSRDRAYEQYF. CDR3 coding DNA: TGTGCCAGCAGCCGGGACAGGGCGTACGAGCAGTACTTC.

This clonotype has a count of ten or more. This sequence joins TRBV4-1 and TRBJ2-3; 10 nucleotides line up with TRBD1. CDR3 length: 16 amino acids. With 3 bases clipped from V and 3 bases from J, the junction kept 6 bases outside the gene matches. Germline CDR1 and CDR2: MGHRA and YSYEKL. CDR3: CASSQRDRGLTDTQYF. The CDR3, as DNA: TGCGCCAGCAGCCAGAGGGACAGGGGCCTTACAGATACGCAGTATTTT.

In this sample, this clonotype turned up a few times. The CDR3 loop is CASSYRGGDYGYTF. For the CDR3, the DNA is TGTGCCAGCAGTTACAGGGGAGGGGACTATGGCTACACCTTC. V usage is TRBV12-3 or TRBV12-4 and J usage is TRBJ1-2; 7 bases are a match to TRBD1. The CDR3 totals 14 residues. V shed 4 bases and J 3 bases; nucleotides not matched to a gene: 5.

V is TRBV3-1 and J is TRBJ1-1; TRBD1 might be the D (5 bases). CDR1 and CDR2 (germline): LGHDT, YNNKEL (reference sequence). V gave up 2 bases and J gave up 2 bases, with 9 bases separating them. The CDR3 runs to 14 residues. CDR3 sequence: CASSQKGINTEAFF. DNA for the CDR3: TGTGCCAGCAGCCAAAAGGGGATCAACACTGAAGCTTTCTTT. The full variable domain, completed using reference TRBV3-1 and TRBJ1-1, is DTAVSQTPKYLVTQMGNDKSIKCEQNLGHDTMYWYKQDSKKFLKIMFSYNNKELIINETVPNRFSPKSPDKAHLNLHINSLELGDSAVYFCASSQKGINTEAFFGQGTRLTVV.

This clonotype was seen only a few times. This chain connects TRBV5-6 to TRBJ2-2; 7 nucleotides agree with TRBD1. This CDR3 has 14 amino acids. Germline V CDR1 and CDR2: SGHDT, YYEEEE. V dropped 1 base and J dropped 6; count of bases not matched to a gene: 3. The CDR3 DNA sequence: TGTGCCAGCAGCTTGATCCAGGGGGCCGGGGAGCTGTTTTTT. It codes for CASSLIQGAGELFF.

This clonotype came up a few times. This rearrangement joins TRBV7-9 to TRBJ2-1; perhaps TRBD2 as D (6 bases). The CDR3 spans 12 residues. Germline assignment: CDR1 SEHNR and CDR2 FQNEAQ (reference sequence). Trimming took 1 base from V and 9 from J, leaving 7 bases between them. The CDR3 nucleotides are TGTGCCAGCAGCTTAGAGCGGGCTGAGCAGTTCTTC. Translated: CASSLERAEQFF.

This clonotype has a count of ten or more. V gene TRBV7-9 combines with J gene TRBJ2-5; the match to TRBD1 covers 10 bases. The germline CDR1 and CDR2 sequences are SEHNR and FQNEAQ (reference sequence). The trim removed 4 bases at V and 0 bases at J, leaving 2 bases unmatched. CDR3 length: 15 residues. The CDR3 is CASSSDRGNQETQYF. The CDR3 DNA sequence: TGTGCCAGCAGCTCGGACAGGGGGAACCAAGAGACCCAGTACTTC.

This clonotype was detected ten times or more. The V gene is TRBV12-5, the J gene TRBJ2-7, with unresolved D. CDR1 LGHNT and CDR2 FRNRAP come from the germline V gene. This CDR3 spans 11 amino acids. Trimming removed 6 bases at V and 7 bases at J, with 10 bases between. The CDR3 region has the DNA TGTGCTAGTGGCGTCGGAAGAGAGCAGTACTTC. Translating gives CASGVGREQYF.

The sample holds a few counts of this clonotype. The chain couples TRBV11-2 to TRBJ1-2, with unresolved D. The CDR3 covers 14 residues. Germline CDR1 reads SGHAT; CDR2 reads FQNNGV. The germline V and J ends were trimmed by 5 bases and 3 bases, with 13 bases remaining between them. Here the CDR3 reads CASSHWTMDYGYTF. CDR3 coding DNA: TGTGCCAGCAGCCACTGGACGATGGACTATGGCTACACCTTC.

The CDR3 sequence is CASSSAGYTGELFF. The CDR3 DNA sequence: TGTGCCAGCAGCTCAGCAGGGTACACCGGGGAGCTGTTTTTT. The chain links TRBV7-8 to TRBJ2-2; TRBD1 is a possible D gene (5 bases). Trimming stripped 4 bases from V and 3 bases from J, with 9 bases between. CDR3 length: 14 amino acids. Germline CDR1 is SGHVS and CDR2 is FQNEAQ.

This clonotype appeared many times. CDR3 sequence (DNA): TGTGCCAGCAGCTTTCTGGGCGCCGAGCAGTACTTC. Translated, it gives CASSFLGAEQYF. J is TRBJ2-7 and V is TRBV7-2, with D hard to call. Between the trimmed V and J ends, which lost 3 bases and 6 bases, there was a span of 9 bases. CDR3 length equals 12 residues. Per the germline V gene, CDR1 is SGHTA and CDR2 is FQGNSA. Full variable domain (missing parts from reference TRBV7-2 and TRBJ2-7): GAGVSQSPSNKVTEKGKDVELRCDPISGHTALYWYRQSLGQGLEFLIYFQGNSAPDKSGLPSDRFSAERTGGSVSTLTIQRTQQEDSAVYLCASSFLGAEQYFGPGTRLTVT.

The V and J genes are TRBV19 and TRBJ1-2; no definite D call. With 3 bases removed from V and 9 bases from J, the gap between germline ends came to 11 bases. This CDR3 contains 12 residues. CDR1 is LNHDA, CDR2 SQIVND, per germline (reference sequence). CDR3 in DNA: TGTGCCAGTAGTATCGGGGTTTACAGCTACACCTTC. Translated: CASSIGVYSYTF.

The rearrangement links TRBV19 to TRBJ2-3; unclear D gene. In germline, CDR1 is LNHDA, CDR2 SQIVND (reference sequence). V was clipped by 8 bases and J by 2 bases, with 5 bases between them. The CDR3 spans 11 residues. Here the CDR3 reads CASRDTDTQYF. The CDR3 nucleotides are TGTGCCAGTCGCGACACAGATACGCAGTATTTT.

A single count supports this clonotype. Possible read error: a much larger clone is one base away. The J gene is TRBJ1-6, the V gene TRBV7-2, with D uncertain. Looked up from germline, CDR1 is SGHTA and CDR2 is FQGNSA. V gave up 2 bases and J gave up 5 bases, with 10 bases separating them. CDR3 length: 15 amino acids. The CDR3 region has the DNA TGTGCCAGCAGCTTACATGTGCAAAATAATTCACCCCTCCACTTT. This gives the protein CASSLHVQNNSPLHF.

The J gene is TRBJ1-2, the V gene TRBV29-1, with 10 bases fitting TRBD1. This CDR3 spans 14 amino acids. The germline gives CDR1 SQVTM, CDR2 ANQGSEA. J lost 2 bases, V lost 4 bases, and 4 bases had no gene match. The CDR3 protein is CSVGMGQGNYGYTF. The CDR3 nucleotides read TGCAGCGTTGGAATGGGACAGGGGAACTATGGCTACACCTTC.

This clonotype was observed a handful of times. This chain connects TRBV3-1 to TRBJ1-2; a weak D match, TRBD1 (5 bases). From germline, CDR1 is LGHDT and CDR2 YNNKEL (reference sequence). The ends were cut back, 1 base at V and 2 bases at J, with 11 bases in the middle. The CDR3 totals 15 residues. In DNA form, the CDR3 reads TGTGCCAGCAGCCAAGGGGTGACAGTAAACTATGGCTACACCTTC. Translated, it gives CASSQGVTVNYGYTF.

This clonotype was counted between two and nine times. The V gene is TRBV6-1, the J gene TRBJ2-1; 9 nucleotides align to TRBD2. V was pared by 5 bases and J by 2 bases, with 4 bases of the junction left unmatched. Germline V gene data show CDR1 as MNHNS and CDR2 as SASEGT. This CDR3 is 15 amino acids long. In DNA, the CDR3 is TGTGCCAGCAGTTACGGCGGGGGGGCCTACAATGAGCAGTTCTTC. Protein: CASSYGGGAYNEQFF.

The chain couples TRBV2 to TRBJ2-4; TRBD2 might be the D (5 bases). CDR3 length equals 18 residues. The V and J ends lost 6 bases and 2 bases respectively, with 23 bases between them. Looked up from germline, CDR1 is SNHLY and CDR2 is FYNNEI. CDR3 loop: CASRSITAGQNSKNIQYF. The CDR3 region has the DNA TGTGCCAGCAGAAGCATTACGGCGGGCCAAAACTCCAAAAACATTCAGTACTTC.

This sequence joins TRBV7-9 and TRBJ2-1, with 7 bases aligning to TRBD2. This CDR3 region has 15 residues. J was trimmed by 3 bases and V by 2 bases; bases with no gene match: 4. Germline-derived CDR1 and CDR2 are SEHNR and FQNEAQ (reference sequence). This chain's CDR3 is CASSLSPSGYNEQFF. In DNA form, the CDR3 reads TGTGCCAGCAGCTTATCCCCTAGCGGCTACAATGAGCAGTTCTTC.

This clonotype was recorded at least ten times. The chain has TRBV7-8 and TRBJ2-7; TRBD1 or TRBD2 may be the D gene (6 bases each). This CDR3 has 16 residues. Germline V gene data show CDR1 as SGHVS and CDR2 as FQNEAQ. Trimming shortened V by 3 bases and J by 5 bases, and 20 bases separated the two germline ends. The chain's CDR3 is CASSFTQEGGPDEQYF. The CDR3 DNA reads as TGTGCCAGCAGCTTCACCCAGGAGGGGGGCCCAGACGAGCAGTACTTC.

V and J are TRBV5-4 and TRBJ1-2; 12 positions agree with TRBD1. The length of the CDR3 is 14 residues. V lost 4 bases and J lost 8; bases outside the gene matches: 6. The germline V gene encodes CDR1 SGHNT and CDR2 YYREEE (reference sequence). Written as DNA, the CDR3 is TGTGCCAGCAGCCGGGGGACAGGGGGCGACGGCTACACCTTC. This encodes CASSRGTGGDGYTF.